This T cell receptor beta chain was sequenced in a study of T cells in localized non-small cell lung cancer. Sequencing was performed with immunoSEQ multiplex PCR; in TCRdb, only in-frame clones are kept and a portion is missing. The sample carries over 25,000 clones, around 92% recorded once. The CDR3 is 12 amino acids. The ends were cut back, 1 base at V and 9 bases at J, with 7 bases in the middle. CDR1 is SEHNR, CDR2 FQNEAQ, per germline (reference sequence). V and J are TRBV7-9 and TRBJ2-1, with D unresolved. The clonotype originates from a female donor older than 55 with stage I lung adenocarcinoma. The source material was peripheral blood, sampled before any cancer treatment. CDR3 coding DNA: TGTGCCAGCAGCTTAGGTCAGTTTGAGCAGTTCTTC. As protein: CASSLGQFEQFF.